One sample yielded the 5 T cell receptor beta chains listed below, sequenced in a study of immune evolution from preneoplasia to lung adenocarcinoma. Method: immunoSEQ multiplex PCR; TCRdb's copy keeps in-frame clones and lacks some. The sample records more than 6,500 clones, 80% being singletons. The sequenced sample consisted of FFPE adjacent normal lung tissue. These receptors all stem from a person aged 65-85 years with lung adenocarcinoma.

The CDR3 region is CASSPRGESEQYF. DNA of the CDR3: TGCGCCAGCAGCCCACGGGGGGAGAGCGAGCAGTACTTC. The J gene is TRBJ2-7, the V gene TRBV5-1; 7 bases align to TRBD2. This CDR3 contains 13 residues. Trimming took 4 bases from V and 6 from J; bases not matched to a gene: 7. CDR1 and CDR2 (germline): SGHRS, YFSETQ.

This clone was counted only a few times. The chain couples TRBV30 to TRBJ1-5; TRBD1 is a possible D gene (5 bases). The ends were cut back, 2 bases at V and 0 bases at J, with 17 bases in the middle. The length of the CDR3 is 17 residues. The V gene's germline CDR1 is GTSNPN and CDR2 SVGIG (reference sequence). Written as DNA, the CDR3 is TGTGCCTGGAGTAGTAGGGGAATCGGGTTTAGCAATCAGCCCCAGCATTTT. It specifies CAWSSRGIGFSNQPQHF.

This clone was detected a few times. The chain joins TRBV28 to TRBJ2-5, with D perhaps matching TRBD2 (6 bases). V was cut by 2 bases and J by 2 bases, with 6 bases left in between. This CDR3 comprises 13 residues. Germline CDR1 is MDHEN and CDR2 is SYDVKM. The CDR3 DNA follows: TGTGCCAGCAGTTTAAGCGGGCAAGAGACCCAGTACTTC. Protein sequence: CASSLSGQETQYF.

The chain joins TRBV4-1 to TRBJ1-5, with no clear D. The CDR3 runs to 16 residues. V was cut by 3 bases and J by 4 bases, with 16 bases left in between. Germline V gene sequence: CDR1 MGHRA, CDR2 YSYEKL. For the CDR3, the DNA is TGCGCCAGCAGCCAGGGTGGTAGCAGGCTAAATCAGCCCCAGCATTTT. This codes for CASSQGGSRLNQPQHF.

The V call is TRBV5-1, the J call TRBJ2-5; no firm D call. Trimming removed 7 bases from V and 1 base from J, with 14 bases in between. Germline-derived CDR1 and CDR2 are SGHRS and YFSETQ. The CDR3 has 14 amino acids. CDR3 DNA: TGCGCCAGCTATGGTTTAGGTCTCCAAGAGACCCAGTACTTC. Translation: CASYGLGLQETQYF.